Below, one T cell receptor beta chain is given with its context. What it recognizes is unknown. Sequenced by immunoSEQ multiplex PCR; TCRdb stores in-frame clones only, minus some. The sample holds fewer than 30,000 clones, 73% seen once. The CDR3 contains 15 residues. CDR1 and CDR2 (germline): MDHEN, SYDVKM. V was trimmed by 5 bases and J by 4 bases, leaving 14 bases between them. This record belongs to a study of OX40 agonist ivuxolimab in advanced cancers. The overall study: Patients enrolled in dose escalation were diagnosed with hepatocellular carcinoma, melanoma, renal cell or head and neck cancer. Earlier anti-PD-1, anti-PD-L1 or anti-CTLA-4 therapy was permitted; about 39% had received some.

Study-wide results and limits: Undetermined was the antigen specificity of the expanded peripheral T cells.

The material was CD4+ or CD8+ T cells sorted from blood, obtained in a trial of the OX40 agonist ivuxolimab. The chain joins TRBV28 to TRBJ2-2; D is unresolved. This receptor was obtained from an adult with an advanced solid tumor such as melanoma, head and neck, liver or kidney cancer. CDR3 region: CASSHPGDLTGELFF. The CDR3 nucleotides are TGTGCCAGCAGTCACCCTGGGGATCTCACCGGGGAGCTGTTTTTT.